This is a list of T cell receptor beta chains from one sample in a study of neoadjuvant anti-PD-1 for oral cavity cancer. Assay: immunoSEQ multiplex PCR; the TCRdb copy retains only in-frame clones and omits some. Counted here are around 67,000 clones, about 86% occurring once; the ten biggest clones make up roughly 2.9%. The sequencing used PBMCs, collected after nivolumab (anti-PD-1) treatment. These TCRs come from a person aged 35-79 years with oral cavity squamous cell carcinoma. The CDR3 runs from the conserved cysteine through the conserved F or W. D genes are given only for firm matches. Some rows mark clone size as missing; the rest say once, few, many or name a class of expanded clone.

d_gene	j_gene	abundance	v_gene	CDR3nt	CDR3aa
.	TRBJ2-1	.	TRBV7-9	TGTGCCAGCAGCTTTCCAGAGAGCGAAGGCAATGAGCAGTTCTTC	CASSFPESEGNEQFF
.	TRBJ1-5	once	TRBV30	TGTGCCTGGAGCGGAAGGGAGCGGCAGCCCCAGCATTTT	CAWSGRERQPQHF
.	TRBJ1-1	.	TRBV27	TGTGCCAGCAGCCGGACTGTGAACACTGAAGCTTTCTTT	CASSRTVNTEAFF
.	TRBJ1-1	.	TRBV10-1	TGCGCCAGCAGTGATTTTGCCGGCACTGAAGCTTTCTTT	CASSDFAGTEAFF
TRBD2	TRBJ2-1	.	TRBV9	TGTGCCAGCAGCGTACTTAGCGGGAGATTCCCCGCCTACAATGAGCAGTTCTTC	CASSVLSGRFPAYNEQFF
TRBD1	TRBJ1-4	.	TRBV10-3	TGTGCCATCAGAGGACAGGGAGGGGAAAAACTGTTTTTT	CAIRGQGGEKLFF
.	TRBJ1-3	.	TRBV19	TGTGCCAGTAGGCGCAGCAGGAATAGGGCTGGAAACACCATATATTTT	CASRRSRNRAGNTIYF
TRBD1	TRBJ1-4	few	TRBV2	TGTGCCAGCAGCGACAGGGGGCTCAGAGAAAAACTGTTTTTT	CASSDRGLREKLFF
.	TRBJ2-2	.	TRBV5-1	TGCGCCAGCAGCGGAACCAGGCCGGTTTCCACCGGGGAGCTGTTTTTT	CASSGTRPVSTGELFF
.	TRBJ2-7	.	TRBV6-1	TGTGCCAGCAGTGAGGCCGCAGGCCAATTCTACGAGCAGTACTTC	CASSEAAGQFYEQYF
.	TRBJ1-2	.	TRBV7-3	TGTGCCAGCAGCTCGTTCGCTAACTATGGCTACACCTTC	CASSSFANYGYTF
.	TRBJ2-1	.	TRBV5-1	TGCGCCAGCAGCTTGGGGGCCCTTTCGGATGAGCAGTTCTTC	CASSLGALSDEQFF